Below, 25 T cell receptor beta chains from the same sample are listed, as sequenced in a study of T-cell memory formation after mild COVID-19. From the 5' RACE reads, TCRdb called clonotypes with MiXCR, one entry per CDR3 protein. The table shows about 170,000 distinct CDR3 sequences, with approximately 12% occurring only once. The specimen was PBMCs or a T cell subset sorted from them (not recorded which). These receptor sequences come from a man aged 18 to 30 who had mild COVID-19 (a few samples of this study predate the infection). Cell type and time point are not known.

This clonotype was recorded a few times. The rearrangement uses TRBV7-2 and TRBJ1-2, with a weak D call TRBD1 (5 bases). Germline-derived CDR1 and CDR2 are SGHTA and FQGNSA. V lost 7 bases, J lost 2 bases, and 20 bases lay in between. The CDR3 contains 16 residues. CDR3 DNA sequence: TGTGCCAGCATCCGTTCTGTCCGGGGGGGGAACTATGGCTACACCTTC. Translated: CASIRSVRGGNYGYTF.

The chain is built from TRBV18 and TRBJ2-1; 7 bases match TRBD1. Germline V gene data show CDR1 as KGHSH and CDR2 as LQKENI. The CDR3 extends over 15 amino acids. V shed 4 bases, J shed 8 bases, and the junction held 11 bases outside the gene matches. CDR3 amino acids: CASSLGQEPLDEQFF. The CDR3, as DNA: TGTGCCAGCTCACTTGGACAGGAGCCTCTCGATGAGCAGTTCTTC.

The chain joins TRBV6-2 or TRBV6-3 to TRBJ2-2, with D uncertain. Germline CDR1 is MNHEY and CDR2 is SVGEGT. CDR3 length: 15 amino acids. V was trimmed by 2 bases and J by 4 bases, leaving 11 bases between them. The CDR3 sequence is CASSYVAPGTGELFF. In DNA, the CDR3 is TGTGCCAGCAGTTACGTGGCTCCCGGCACCGGGGAGCTGTTTTTT.

This clonotype appeared once. This sequence joins TRBV6-2 or TRBV6-3 and TRBJ1-5; maybe TRBD1 (5 bases). Germline V lookup: CDR1 MNHEY, CDR2 SVGEGT. This CDR3 is built from 14 residues. V shed 6 bases and J shed 1 base, with 10 bases lying between them. Here the CDR3 reads CASRGVPSNQPQHF. The CDR3 DNA reads TGTGCCAGCAGAGGGGTCCCCAGCAATCAGCCCCAGCATTTT.

The genes are TRBV7-6 and TRBJ2-5; 9 bases align to TRBD2. The CDR3 runs 15 residues. Germline CDR1 reads SGHVS; CDR2 reads FNYEAQ. V lost 3 bases and J lost 5; bases outside the gene matches: 7. CDR3 in amino acids: CASSFGSGGPETQYF. CDR3 nucleotides: TGTGCCAGCAGCTTCGGAAGCGGGGGGCCGGAGACCCAGTACTTC.

This sequence joins TRBV28 and TRBJ2-7; D ambiguous. This CDR3 has 13 residues. Trimming left V 5 bases short and J 6 bases short, with 14 bases between. CDR1 is MDHEN and CDR2 is SYDVKM in the germline V gene. The CDR3 region has the DNA TGTGCCAGCAGTACTCAAACGGTACCCGAGCAGTACGTC. It encodes CASSTQTVPEQYV.

The CDR3 loop reads CASSQVSGGHNGYTF. The CDR3 DNA follows: TGCGCCAGCAGCCAAGTGTCAGGGGGTCACAATGGCTACACCTTC. The chain links TRBV4-3 to TRBJ1-2; 7 bases line up with TRBD1. With 1 base clipped from V and 6 bases from J, the junction kept 8 bases outside the gene matches. CDR3 length: 15 amino acids. Germline V lookup: CDR1 LGHNA, CDR2 YSLEER.

This clonotype was detected a few times. The chain recombines TRBV12-3 or TRBV12-4 with TRBJ2-5; 7 nucleotides line up with TRBD1. V lost 5 bases, J lost 3 bases, and 6 bases stayed unmatched. This CDR3 region has 14 residues. CDR3 in DNA: TGTGCCAGCAGTGCCGGGGACAGCAAAGAGACCCAGTACTTC. Translation: CASSAGDSKETQYF.

This clonotype came up a few times. The chain joins TRBV4-1 to TRBJ2-3, with a weak D call TRBD1 (5 bases). V lost 2 bases and J 5 bases, leaving 17 bases between the germline ends. This CDR3 has 16 residues. Germline V gene data show CDR1 as MGHRA and CDR2 as YSYEKL. The CDR3 protein is CASSQSLRQGGDTQYF. DNA of the CDR3: TGCGCCAGCAGCCAATCTTTGAGGCAGGGCGGAGATACGCAGTATTTT.

This clonotype occurred a few times. CDR3 loop: CASRSGQGDFTGELFF. DNA of the CDR3: TGTGCCAGCAGGTCAGGACAGGGGGATTTCACCGGGGAGCTGTTTTTT. V usage is TRBV12-3 or TRBV12-4 and J usage is TRBJ2-2, with 10 bases aligning to TRBD1. This CDR3 spans 16 amino acids. The V and J ends lost 6 bases and 4 bases, in that order; junction bases with no gene match: 8.

This clonotype showed up just a few times. In DNA, the CDR3 is TGTGCCAGCAGGGGGGGGCCCCAGGGGGAGCTGTTTTTT. This translates into CASRGGPQGELFF. The genes are TRBV7-3 and TRBJ2-2; D perhaps matches TRBD2 (7 bases). V was cut by 6 bases and J by 8 bases, with 13 bases left in between. The CDR3 sequence is 13 residues long. The germline gives CDR1 SGHTA, CDR2 FQGTGA.

CDR3 amino acids: CASSLAYGGKTDTQYF. The CDR3 region has the DNA TGTGCCAGCAGCTTAGCGTACGGGGGCAAGACAGATACGCAGTATTTT. V gene TRBV11-2 combines with J gene TRBJ2-3; D is possibly TRBD1 or TRBD2 (6 bases each). Germline assignment: CDR1 SGHAT and CDR2 FQNNGV. V gave up 1 base and J gave up 3 bases, with 14 bases separating them. This CDR3 region has 16 residues. The variable domain in full, completed from reference TRBV11-2 and TRBJ2-3, reads EAGVAQSPRYKIIEKRQSVAFWCNPISGHATLYWYQQILGQGPKLLIQFQNNGVVDDSQLPKDRFSAERLKGVDSTLKIQPAKLEDSAVYLCASSLAYGGKTDTQYFGPGTRLTVL.

V and J are TRBV5-1 and TRBJ2-3; 8 bases fit TRBD2. Germline CDR1 and CDR2: SGHRS and YFSETQ. V shed 3 bases, J shed 1 base, and the junction held 7 bases outside the gene matches. CDR3 length: 16 residues. The CDR3 sequence is CASSSPSGGRTDTQYF. CDR3 DNA sequence: TGCGCCAGCAGCTCCCCGAGCGGGGGCCGCACAGATACGCAGTATTTT. The full variable domain, rest sourced from reference TRBV5-1 and TRBJ2-3, is KAGVTQTPRYLIKTRGQQVTLSCSPISGHRSVSWYQQTPGQGLQFLFEYFSETQRNKGNFPGRFSGRQFSNSRSEMNVSTLELGDSALYLCASSSPSGGRTDTQYFGPGTRLTVL.

This clonotype has just a few counts. The genes are TRBV14 and TRBJ2-3; no reliable D call. The ends were cut back, 0 bases at V and 7 bases at J, with 8 bases in the middle. The CDR3 loop spans 13 amino acids. The germline gives CDR1 SGHDN, CDR2 FVKESK. The CDR3 spells CASSQDIENTQYF. CDR3 DNA sequence: TGTGCCAGCAGCCAAGATATCGAGAATACGCAGTATTTT. The full variable domain, its missing parts supplied by reference TRBV14 and TRBJ2-3, is EAGVTQFPSHSVIEKGQTVTLRCDPISGHDNLYWYRRVMGKEIKFLLHFVKESKQDESGMPNNRFLAERTGGTYSTLKVQPAELEDSGVYFCASSQDIENTQYFGPGTRLTVL.

CDR3 protein: CASSTPVRESSYNEQFF. The DNA of the CDR3 is TGCGCCAGCAGCACCCCCGTTAGAGAGAGCTCCTACAATGAGCAGTTCTTC. The chain is built from TRBV5-1 and TRBJ2-1; D call uncertain. Looked up from germline, CDR1 is SGHRS and CDR2 is YFSETQ. CDR3 length: 17 amino acids. V was pared by 4 bases and J by 0 bases, with 17 bases between.

The genes are TRBV4-3 and TRBJ2-3, with 7 bases matching TRBD2. The V gene end was trimmed by 0 bases and the J gene end by 10 bases; junction bases not matched to a gene: 10. This CDR3 has 15 residues. Germline loops: CDR1 LGHNA, CDR2 YSLEER. CDR3 region: CASSQEDGAGVPQYF. The CDR3 coding sequence is TGCGCCAGCAGCCAAGAGGACGGGGCGGGGGTGCCGCAGTATTTT.

This clonotype was observed at least ten times. The chain is built from TRBV20-1 and TRBJ2-3, with a possible D match to TRBD2 (6 bases). V shed 1 base and J shed 1 base, with 12 bases lying between them. In germline, CDR1 is DFQATT, CDR2 SNEGSKA (reference sequence). The CDR3 covers 15 residues. The CDR3 protein is CSARVSSEGTDTQYF. CDR3 DNA sequence: TGCAGTGCTAGAGTATCTAGCGAGGGCACAGATACGCAGTATTTT.

This clonotype was observed many times. The genes are TRBV7-2 and TRBJ2-2; 7 bases fit TRBD1. CDR1 is SGHTA, CDR2 FQGNSA, per germline. The CDR3 sequence is 16 residues long. J lost 0 bases, V lost 1 base, and 2 bases had no gene match. Here the CDR3 DNA reads TGTGCCAGCAGCTTAGTGGGGACAGCGAACACCGGGGAGCTGTTTTTT. This encodes CASSLVGTANTGELFF.

The chain carries TRBV29-1 and TRBJ1-2; 7 bases agree with TRBD1. The germline CDR1 and CDR2 sequences are SQVTM and ANQGSEA. The CDR3 is 12 residues long. V lost 6 bases and J lost 3; bases outside the gene matches: 4. CDR3 residues: CSVRQGDYGYTF. CDR3 nucleotide sequence: TGCAGCGTCCGACAGGGTGACTATGGCTACACCTTC.

The CDR3 region has the DNA TGCGCCAGCAGCTTGGCGGTCGGATCCTACAATGAGCAGTTCTTC. Its protein product is CASSLAVGSYNEQFF. The chain combines TRBV5-1 with TRBJ2-1; D not certain. Trimming cost V 0 bases and J 1 base, with 8 bases left between them. Per the germline V gene, CDR1 is SGHRS and CDR2 is YFSETQ. The CDR3 spans 15 residues.

The chain recombines TRBV2 with TRBJ2-1, with 8 positions matching TRBD2. Germline CDR1 SNHLY, CDR2 FYNNEI. CDR3 size: 14 residues. Unmatched junction bases numbered 13, after V lost 8 bases and J lost 10 bases. This CDR3 reads CASARGTRITEQFF. The CDR3 DNA sequence: TGTGCCAGCGCGCGGGGGACTAGGATAACCGAGCAGTTCTTC.

This sequence joins TRBV6-5 and TRBJ1-3; no clear D gene. The germline V gene has CDR1 MNHEY and CDR2 SVGAGI. V was clipped by 4 bases and J by 2 bases, with 6 bases between them. This CDR3 spans 13 amino acids. This chain's CDR3 is CASSFGPGNTIYF. In DNA, the CDR3 is TGTGCCAGCAGTTTCGGACCTGGAAACACCATATATTTT.

This chain joins TRBV5-1 and TRBJ1-4, with D possibly being TRBD1 (5 bases). V shed 3 bases and J shed 8 bases, with 20 bases lying between them. Germline lookup yields CDR1 SGHRS and CDR2 YFSETQ. The CDR3 has 16 residues. CDR3 sequence: CASSWGLRGEGEKLFF. For the CDR3, the DNA is TGCGCCAGCAGCTGGGGCTTGAGGGGAGAAGGCGAAAAACTGTTTTTT.

This rearrangement joins TRBV4-2 to TRBJ1-3; D gene ambiguous. The CDR3 spans 16 residues. CDR1 LGHNA and CDR2 YNFKEQ come from the germline V gene. Trimming cost V 0 bases and J 0 bases, with 9 bases left between them. CDR3 in DNA: TGTGCCAGCAGCCAAGATCCCCTAACCTCTGGAAACACCATATATTTT. This gives the protein CASSQDPLTSGNTIYF.

This clonotype was counted ten times or more. The rearrangement links TRBV7-9 to TRBJ1-1, with D tentatively TRBD1 (5 bases). The CDR3 runs to 15 residues. Germline V CDR1 and CDR2: SEHNR, FQNEAQ (reference sequence). Trimming cost V 5 bases and J 3 bases, with 16 bases left between them. The CDR3 sequence is CASSPRAGQYTEAFF. As DNA, the CDR3 is TGTGCCAGCAGCCCCCGGGCAGGACAATACACTGAAGCTTTCTTT.